This note documents a single T cell receptor beta chain sequence. Its target is unknown. This specimen belongs to a study of CD8 T cells in Susac syndrome. The V gene lost 5 bases and the J gene lost 6 bases, with 18 bases spanning the gap. CDR1 SGHVS and CDR2 FNYEAQ come from the germline V gene. The CDR3 contains 15 residues. General observations from the study: The study recognized that its TCR sequencing and HLA analysis covered a relatively small number of individuals.

Peripheral blood CD8+ and CD4+ T cells were profiled by TCR beta sequencing. The multiple sclerosis control group was made up of treatment-naive patients with stable or active relapsing-remitting disease. While CD8+ and CD4+ T cells were isolated negatively, TEMRA cells were enriched by FACS. An input of about 0.5 to 1 ug of RNA was subjected to reverse transcription using random hexamers. TCRdb reprocessed the immunoSEQ multiplex PCR reads via MiXCR and lists one record per CDR3 protein. The table has over 150,000 distinct CDR3 sequences, approximately 93% seen once. The V gene is TRBV7-6, the J gene TRBJ2-3; either TRBD1 or TRBD2 may supply D (5 bases each). This receptor was obtained from a human donor with multiple sclerosis. Sequenced sample: CD4+ T cells from PBMCs. The DNA of the CDR3 is TGTGCCAGCAGCCTACCTGGGGGATCCGTGGATACGCAGTATTTT. Amino acid sequence: CASSLPGGSVDTQYF.